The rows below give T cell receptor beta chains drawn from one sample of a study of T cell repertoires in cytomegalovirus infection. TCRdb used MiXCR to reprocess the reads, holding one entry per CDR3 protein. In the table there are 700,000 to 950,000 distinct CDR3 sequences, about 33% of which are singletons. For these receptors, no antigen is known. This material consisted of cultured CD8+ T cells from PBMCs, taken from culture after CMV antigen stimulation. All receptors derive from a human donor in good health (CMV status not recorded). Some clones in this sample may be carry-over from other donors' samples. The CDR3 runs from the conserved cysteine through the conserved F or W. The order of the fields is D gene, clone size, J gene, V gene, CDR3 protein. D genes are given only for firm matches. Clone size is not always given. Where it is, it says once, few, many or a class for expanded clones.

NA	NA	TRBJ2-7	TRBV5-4	CVSSLEGIFHEQYF
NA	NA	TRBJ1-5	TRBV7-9	CASSLALDQPQHF
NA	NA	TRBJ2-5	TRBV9	CASSVGGPETQYF
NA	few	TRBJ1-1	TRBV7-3	CASSLIGYTEAFF
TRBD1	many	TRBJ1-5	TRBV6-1	CASSRDRPGQPQHF
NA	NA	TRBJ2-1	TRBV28	CASSLTPSYNEQFF
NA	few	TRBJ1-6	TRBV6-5	CASSYGTTNSPLHF
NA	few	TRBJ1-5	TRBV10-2	CASSESGQPQHF
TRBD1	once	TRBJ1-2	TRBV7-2	CASRPTGADYTF
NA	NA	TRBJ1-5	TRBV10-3	CAISGGHSNQPQHF